These 18 T cell receptor beta chains came from one sample sequenced in a study of cytomegalovirus exposure and HLA in healthy donors. Use of 60 Vbeta and 13 Jbeta primers characterized the PCR. The protocol was immunoSEQ multiplex PCR, while the TCRdb copy is restricted to in-frame clones and leaves out a portion. The repertoire holds some 190,000 clones, more than 80% seen once, with approximately 2.4% in the top ten. Material: PBMCs. The receptors were gathered from a male donor in good health and CMV-seronegative.

This chain links TRBV6-1 with TRBJ2-7; TRBD1 is a possible D gene (6 bases). This CDR3 is built from 14 residues. CDR1 is MNHNS, CDR2 SASEGT, per germline. The ends were cut back, 8 bases at V and 0 bases at J, with 14 bases in the middle. The CDR3 spells CASEVADSSYEQYF. The DNA of the CDR3 is TGTGCCAGCGAAGTGGCGGACAGCTCCTACGAGCAGTACTTC.

CDR3 in DNA: TGTGCCAGTAGTAGGGGGGGTAGAGAGGAGCAGTTCTTC. This gives the protein CASSRGGREEQFF. The genes are TRBV19 and TRBJ2-1; TRBD2 matches 7 bases. There are 13 residues in the CDR3. Germline V gene sequence: CDR1 LNHDA, CDR2 SQIVND (reference sequence). The V gene end was trimmed by 4 bases and the J gene end by 10 bases; junction bases not matched to a gene: 7.

The chain is built from TRBV6-5 and TRBJ2-5, with 9 positions matching TRBD1. The V gene's germline CDR1 is MNHEY and CDR2 SVGAGI. V was clipped by 6 bases and J by 11 bases; unmatched bases: 10. The CDR3 is 13 residues long. DNA of the CDR3: TGTGCCAGCAGGGGGGACAGGGCTGGTACTCAGTACTTC. Its translation is CASRGDRAGTQYF.

V is TRBV27 and J is TRBJ2-1; D perhaps matches TRBD2 (6 bases). The CDR3 loop spans 14 amino acids. The V end lost 5 bases, the J end lost 8 bases, and 16 bases lay between the germline ends. Looked up from germline, CDR1 is MNHEY and CDR2 is SMNVEV (reference sequence). The CDR3 spells CASSRDSPHDEQFF. The CDR3 DNA sequence: TGTGCCAGCAGTCGGGACTCCCCCCACGATGAGCAGTTCTTC.

The V gene is TRBV5-6, the J gene TRBJ2-7; D is unresolved. Germline loops: CDR1 SGHDT, CDR2 YYEEEE. Trimming took 2 bases from V and 5 from J, leaving 5 bases between them. The CDR3 has 11 residues. CDR3 in amino acids: CASSLQNEQYF. The CDR3 DNA is TGTGCCAGCAGCTTACAAAACGAGCAGTACTTC.

The CDR3 nucleotides read TGTGCCAGCAGCCCAGGACAGGGGCGTAGGAATGAGCAGTTCTTC. Amino acid sequence: CASSPGQGRRNEQFF. The rearrangement uses TRBV7-9 and TRBJ2-1; 9 bases match TRBD1. V lost 5 bases to trimming and J lost 7 bases; unmatched junction nucleotides: 9. Germline V gives CDR1 SEHNR, CDR2 FQNEAQ (reference sequence). The CDR3 runs to 15 residues.

V usage is TRBV5-1 and J usage is TRBJ2-1; the match to TRBD2 covers 12 bases. With 3 bases clipped from V and 6 bases from J, the junction kept 7 bases outside the gene matches. CDR1 is SGHRS, CDR2 YFSETQ, per germline. The CDR3 is made up of 16 amino acids. CDR3 region: CASSSPGLAGFNEQFF. The CDR3 coding sequence is TGCGCCAGCAGCTCCCCGGGACTAGCGGGTTTCAATGAGCAGTTCTTC.

The V gene is TRBV19, the J gene TRBJ2-7; a possible D gene is TRBD2 (5 bases). The V gene's germline CDR1 is LNHDA and CDR2 SQIVND (reference sequence). The CDR3 has 15 amino acids. The V gene lost 6 bases and the J gene lost 0 bases, with 15 bases spanning the gap. As DNA, the CDR3 is TGTGCCAGTAGCTTGCTGGACGGGGTCTCCTACGAGCAGTACTTC. It specifies CASSLLDGVSYEQYF.

The chain is built from TRBV29-1 and TRBJ2-7, with TRBD2 identical over 9 bases. The CDR3 sequence is 16 residues long. V lost 0 bases, J lost 1 base, and 7 bases stayed unmatched. From germline, CDR1 is SQVTM and CDR2 ANQGSEA. Here the CDR3 reads CSVEDPREGQSYEQYF. The CDR3 DNA follows: TGCAGCGTTGAAGATCCGCGGGAGGGCCAATCCTACGAGCAGTACTTC.

The chain has TRBV11-1 and TRBJ1-1; D is unclear. The germline V and J ends were trimmed by 4 bases and 0 bases, with 18 bases remaining between them. Germline values: CDR1 SGHAT, CDR2 FQDESV (reference sequence). The CDR3 extends over 17 amino acids. CDR3 in amino acids: CASSSQAGRRVNTEAFF. CDR3 nucleotides: TGTGCCAGCAGCTCTCAAGCCGGACGGAGGGTGAACACTGAAGCTTTCTTT.

This clone was observed a single time. J is TRBJ2-7 and V is TRBV5-4; TRBD2 matches at 7 bases. Germline assignment: CDR1 SGHNT and CDR2 YYREEE (reference sequence). J gave up 0 bases and V 1 base, and 7 bases lay outside the gene matches. The CDR3 contains 16 residues. CDR3 DNA sequence: TGTGCCAGCAGCTTGTATTTCGGGGGGTCCTCCTACGAGCAGTACTTC. It translates to CASSLYFGGSSYEQYF.

The chain couples TRBV28 to TRBJ1-5, with 9 bases identical to TRBD1. Germline CDR1 and CDR2: MDHEN and SYDVKM. The junction had 11 bases not matched to a gene; V was cut back by 5 bases and J by 6 bases. The CDR3 is made up of 16 amino acids. In DNA form, the CDR3 reads TGTGCCAGCAGTCTCTCAGGGACAGGGCGCTTTCAGCCCCAGCATTTT. Translation: CASSLSGTGRFQPQHF.

The V call is TRBV4-2, the J call TRBJ2-3, with 8 bases identical to TRBD2. The CDR3 totals 15 residues. CDR1 is LGHNA and CDR2 is YNFKEQ in the germline V gene. J was trimmed by 4 bases and V by 0 bases; bases with no gene match: 3. The CDR3 loop reads CASSQDVGGADTQYF. The CDR3, as DNA: TGTGCCAGCAGCCAAGATGTCGGGGGGGCAGATACGCAGTATTTT.

The rearrangement links TRBV15 to TRBJ1-4; D remains ambiguous. The CDR3 spans 14 residues. Germline CDR1 LNHNV, CDR2 YYDKDF (reference sequence). Between the trimmed V and J ends, which lost 1 base and 4 bases, there was a span of 7 bases. CDR3 sequence reads: CATSRAGNNEKLFF. Here the CDR3 DNA reads TGTGCCACCAGCAGAGCGGGGAATAATGAAAAACTGTTTTTT.

This sequence joins TRBV19 and TRBJ1-1; D possibly corresponds to TRBD1 (6 bases). The germline gives CDR1 LNHDA, CDR2 SQIVND (reference sequence). The CDR3 length is 14 residues. V dropped 5 bases and J dropped 1 base, with 11 bases sitting between them. The CDR3 nucleotides are TGTGCCAGTAGTCCGTGGACAGCGAACACTGAAGCTTTCTTT. Its translation: CASSPWTANTEAFF.

J is TRBJ1-3 and V is TRBV4-2; perhaps TRBD1 as D (6 bases). CDR1 and CDR2 (germline): LGHNA, YNFKEQ. The V end was cut by 0 bases, the J end by 6 bases, with 9 bases between. The CDR3 length is 14 residues. CDR3 in DNA: TGTGCCAGCAGCCAAGACTACAGGGAAAACACCATATATTTT. It is translated as CASSQDYRENTIYF.

This clone was found a few times. This chain links TRBV27 with TRBJ2-7; 9 nucleotides line up with TRBD1. V trimming: 8 bases; J trimming: 4 bases; junction bases outside the gene matches: 6. CDR1 is MNHEY, CDR2 SMNVEV, per germline (reference sequence). CDR3 length: 13 residues. CDR3: CASFGTGKYEQYF. The CDR3 coding sequence is TGTGCCAGCTTTGGGACAGGGAAGTACGAGCAGTACTTC.

The V gene is TRBV9, the J gene TRBJ2-5; D perhaps matches TRBD1 (6 bases). The CDR3 runs 14 residues. In germline, CDR1 is SGDLS, CDR2 YYNGEE. Trimming pared 1 base from V and 4 bases from J, leaving 11 bases between. CDR3 sequence reads: CASSVQGLGETQYF. The CDR3 region has the DNA TGTGCCAGCAGCGTACAGGGGTTAGGAGAGACCCAGTACTTC.